This T cell receptor (beta chain) was sequenced for a study of cytomegalovirus exposure and HLA in healthy donors. For this clone: What it recognizes is unknown.

Trimming shortened V by 6 bases and J by 5 bases, and 15 bases separated the two germline ends. The germline gives CDR1 MNHNS, CDR2 SASEGT. CDR3 size: 14 residues. Whole-study results and caveats: Listed as cytomegalovirus-associated were over 150 TCR beta chains. It was likely that a cluster of highly shared sequence variants was a sequencing artifact. Later on, an analysis showed TCR association rates differing by HLA locus, with DRB1 the most and HLA-C the fewest.

Amplification used 60 Vbeta primers and 13 Jbeta primers. This table comes from immunoSEQ multiplex PCR, and its TCRdb copy is limited to in-frame clones, with some not included. Of approximately 160,000 clones in the sample, approximately 80% are singletons; the top ten hold around 2.5%. Healthy bone marrow donors supplied every sample. The material sequenced was PBMCs. V gene TRBV6-1 combines with J gene TRBJ2-3, with no clear D. This TCR was recovered from a woman in her thirties or forties in good health and CMV-seropositive. CDR3 sequence reads: CASRDHLEKDTQYF. Here the CDR3 DNA reads TGTGCCAGCAGAGACCACCTAGAGAAAGATACGCAGTATTTT.